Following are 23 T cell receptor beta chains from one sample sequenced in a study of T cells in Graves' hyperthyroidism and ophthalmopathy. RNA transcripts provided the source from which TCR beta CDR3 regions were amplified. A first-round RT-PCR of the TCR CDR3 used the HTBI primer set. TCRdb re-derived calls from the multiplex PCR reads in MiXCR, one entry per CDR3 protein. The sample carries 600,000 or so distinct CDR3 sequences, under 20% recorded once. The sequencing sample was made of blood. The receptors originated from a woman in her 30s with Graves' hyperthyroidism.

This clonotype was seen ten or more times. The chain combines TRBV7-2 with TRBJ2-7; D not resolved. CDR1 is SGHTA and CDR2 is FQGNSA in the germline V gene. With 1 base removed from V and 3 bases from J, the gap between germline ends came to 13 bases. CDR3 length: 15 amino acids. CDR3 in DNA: TGTGCCAGCAGCTTAGAACCCTTCCCACTCTACGAGCAGTACTTC. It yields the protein CASSLEPFPLYEQYF. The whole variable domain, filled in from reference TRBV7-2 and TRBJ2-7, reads GAGVSQSPSNKVTEKGKDVELRCDPISGHTALYWYRQSLGQGLEFLIYFQGNSAPDKSGLPSDRFSAERTGGSVSTLTIQRTQQEDSAVYLCASSLEPFPLYEQYFGPGTRLTVT.

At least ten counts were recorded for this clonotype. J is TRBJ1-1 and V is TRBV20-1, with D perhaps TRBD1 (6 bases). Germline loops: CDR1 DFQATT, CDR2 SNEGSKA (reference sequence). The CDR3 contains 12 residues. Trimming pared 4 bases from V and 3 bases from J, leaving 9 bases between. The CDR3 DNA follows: TGCAGTGCTATAGGGGGGTACACTGAAGCTTTCTTT. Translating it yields CSAIGGYTEAFF.

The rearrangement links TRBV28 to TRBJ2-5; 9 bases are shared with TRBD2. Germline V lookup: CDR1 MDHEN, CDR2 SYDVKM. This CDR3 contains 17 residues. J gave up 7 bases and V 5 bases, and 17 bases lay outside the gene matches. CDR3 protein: CASSPSAGGPLGGTQYF. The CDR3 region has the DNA TGTGCCAGCAGTCCATCGGCGGGAGGGCCGCTTGGGGGGACCCAGTACTTC. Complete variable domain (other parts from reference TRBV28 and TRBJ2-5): DVKVTQSSRYLVKRTGEKVFLECVQDMDHENMFWYRQDPGLGLRLIYFSYDVKMKEKGDIPEGYSVSREKKERFSLILESASTNQTSMYLCASSPSAGGPLGGTQYFGPGTRLLVL.

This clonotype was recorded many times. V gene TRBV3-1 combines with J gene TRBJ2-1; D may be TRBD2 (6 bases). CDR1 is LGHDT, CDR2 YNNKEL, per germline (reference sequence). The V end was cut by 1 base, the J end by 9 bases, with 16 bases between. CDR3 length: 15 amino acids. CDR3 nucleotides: TGTGCCAGCAGCCAAGGGAGCCGGGGGAGCACTGAGCAGTTCTTC. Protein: CASSQGSRGSTEQFF.

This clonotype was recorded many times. The DNA of the CDR3 is TGCAGTGCTAGGAGGGGGACTAGCACCGGGGAGCTGTTTTTT. It translates to CSARRGTSTGELFF. The V gene is TRBV20-1, the J gene TRBJ2-2; 8 nucleotides match TRBD2. The trim removed 3 bases at V and 4 bases at J, leaving 4 bases unmatched. Germline V gives CDR1 DFQATT, CDR2 SNEGSKA (reference sequence). The CDR3 sequence is 14 residues long.

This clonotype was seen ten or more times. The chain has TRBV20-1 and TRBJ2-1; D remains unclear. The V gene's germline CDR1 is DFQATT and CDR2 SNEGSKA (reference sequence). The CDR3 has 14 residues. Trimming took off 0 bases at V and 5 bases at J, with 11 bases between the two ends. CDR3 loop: CSARDAVTNNEQFF. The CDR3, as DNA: TGCAGTGCTAGAGATGCGGTCACAAACAATGAGCAGTTCTTC.

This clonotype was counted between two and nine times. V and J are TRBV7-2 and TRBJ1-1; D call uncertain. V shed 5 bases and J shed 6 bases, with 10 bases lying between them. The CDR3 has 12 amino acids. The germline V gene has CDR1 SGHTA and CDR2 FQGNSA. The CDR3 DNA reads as TGTGCCAGCAGCCCCAGAATCGCTGAAGCTTTCTTT. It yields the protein CASSPRIAEAFF. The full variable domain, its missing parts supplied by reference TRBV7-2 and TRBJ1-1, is GAGVSQSPSNKVTEKGKDVELRCDPISGHTALYWYRQSLGQGLEFLIYFQGNSAPDKSGLPSDRFSAERTGGSVSTLTIQRTQQEDSAVYLCASSPRIAEAFFGQGTRLTVV.

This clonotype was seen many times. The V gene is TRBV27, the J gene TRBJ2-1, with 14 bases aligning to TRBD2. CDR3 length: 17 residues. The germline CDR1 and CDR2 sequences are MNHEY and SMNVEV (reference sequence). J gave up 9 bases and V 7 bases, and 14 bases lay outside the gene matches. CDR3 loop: CASTLTSGRAIGGEQFF. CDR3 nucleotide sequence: TGTGCCAGCACCCTGACTAGCGGGAGGGCCATTGGGGGTGAGCAGTTCTTC.

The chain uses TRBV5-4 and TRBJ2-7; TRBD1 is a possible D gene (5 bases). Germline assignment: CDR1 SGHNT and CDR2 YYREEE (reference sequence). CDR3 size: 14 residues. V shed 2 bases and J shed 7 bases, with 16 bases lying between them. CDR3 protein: CASSLYLGAKEQYF. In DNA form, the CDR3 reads TGTGCCAGCAGCTTATACCTTGGGGCTAAGGAGCAGTACTTC.

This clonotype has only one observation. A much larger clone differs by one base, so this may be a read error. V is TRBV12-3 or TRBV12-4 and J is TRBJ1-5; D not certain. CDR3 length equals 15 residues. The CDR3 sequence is CASGLGPNGNQPQHF. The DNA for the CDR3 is TGTGCCAGCGGTTTAGGACCTAATGGCAATCAGCCCCAGCATTTT.

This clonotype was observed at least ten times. In DNA form, the CDR3 reads TGTGCCAGCAGCTTCAACCCGGGACTAGCGGGAGGGCCCCACTACGAGCAGTACTTC. This encodes CASSFNPGLAGGPHYEQYF. The chain recombines TRBV28 with TRBJ2-7, with 16 bases that match TRBD2. The CDR3 is 19 residues long. CDR1 is MDHEN, CDR2 SYDVKM, per germline. With V trimmed by 6 bases and J by 3 bases, 14 bases remained unmatched.

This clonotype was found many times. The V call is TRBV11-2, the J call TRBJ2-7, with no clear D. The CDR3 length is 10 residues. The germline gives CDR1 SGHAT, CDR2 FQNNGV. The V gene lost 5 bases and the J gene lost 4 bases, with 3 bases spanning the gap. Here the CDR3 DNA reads TGTGCCAGCAGCATTTACGAGCAGTACTTC. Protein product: CASSIYEQYF.

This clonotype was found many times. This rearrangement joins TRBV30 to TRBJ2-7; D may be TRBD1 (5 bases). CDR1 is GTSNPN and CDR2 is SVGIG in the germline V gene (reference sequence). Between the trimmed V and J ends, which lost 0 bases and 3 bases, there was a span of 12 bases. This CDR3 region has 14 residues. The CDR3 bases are TGTGCCTGGAGTGTATCGGCAGGGAACTACGAGCAGTACTTC. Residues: CAWSVSAGNYEQYF.

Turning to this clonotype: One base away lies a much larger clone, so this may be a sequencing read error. The CDR3 nucleotides are TGTACCAGCAGCTTGACCCGGGACAGGGAAGTGAAGGGCGATCAGCCCCAGCATTTT. As protein: CTSSLTRDREVKGDQPQHF. This chain uses TRBV11-3 with TRBJ1-5; 9 bases map to TRBD1. The CDR3 is 19 amino acids. Germline-derived CDR1 and CDR2 are SGHNT and YENEEA.

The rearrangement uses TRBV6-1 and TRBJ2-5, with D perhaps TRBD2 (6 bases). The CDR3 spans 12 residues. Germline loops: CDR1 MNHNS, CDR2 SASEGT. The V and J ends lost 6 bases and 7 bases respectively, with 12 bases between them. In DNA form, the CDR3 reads TGTGCCAGCAGCCGTCGGGAGACGACCCAGTACTTC. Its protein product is CASSRRETTQYF.

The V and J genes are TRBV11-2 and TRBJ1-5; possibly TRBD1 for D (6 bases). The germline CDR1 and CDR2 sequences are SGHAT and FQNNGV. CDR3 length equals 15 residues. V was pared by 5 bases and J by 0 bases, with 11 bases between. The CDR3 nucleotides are TGTGCCAGCAGCGCGGACAGCAGTAGCAATCAGCCCCAGCATTTT. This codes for CASSADSSSNQPQHF.

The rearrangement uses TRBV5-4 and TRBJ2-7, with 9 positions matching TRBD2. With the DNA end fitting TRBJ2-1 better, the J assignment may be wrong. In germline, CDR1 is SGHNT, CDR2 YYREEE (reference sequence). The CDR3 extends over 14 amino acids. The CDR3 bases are TGTGCCAGCAGATTAGCGGGAGAAGGCTACGAGCAGTTCTTC. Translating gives CASRLAGEGYEQFF.

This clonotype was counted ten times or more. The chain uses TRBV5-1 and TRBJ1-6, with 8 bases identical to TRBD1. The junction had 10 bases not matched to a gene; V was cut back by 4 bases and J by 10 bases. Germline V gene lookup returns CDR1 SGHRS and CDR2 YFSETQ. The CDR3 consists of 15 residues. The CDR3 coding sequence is TGCGCCAGCAGCGCTGGGACAGGAGGTGCGTCACCCCTCCACTTT. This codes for CASSAGTGGASPLHF.

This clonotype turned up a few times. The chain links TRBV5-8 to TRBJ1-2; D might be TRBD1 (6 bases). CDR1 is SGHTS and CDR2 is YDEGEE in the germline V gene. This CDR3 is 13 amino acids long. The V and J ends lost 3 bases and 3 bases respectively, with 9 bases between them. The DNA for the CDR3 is TGTGCCAGCAGCTCAGGGGTGGACTATGGCTACACCTTC. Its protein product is CASSSGVDYGYTF. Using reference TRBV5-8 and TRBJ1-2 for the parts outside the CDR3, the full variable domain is EAGVTQSPTHLIKTRGQQATLRCSPISGHTSVYWYQQALGLGLQFLLWYDEGEERNRGNFPPRFSGRQFPNYSSELNVNALELEDSALYLCASSSGVDYGYTFGSGTRLTVV.

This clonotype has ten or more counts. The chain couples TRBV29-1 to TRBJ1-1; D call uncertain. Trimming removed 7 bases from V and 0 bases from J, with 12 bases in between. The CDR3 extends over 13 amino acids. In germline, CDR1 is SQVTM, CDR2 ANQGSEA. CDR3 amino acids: CSAGAGLNTEAFF. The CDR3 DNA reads TGCAGCGCCGGAGCAGGCTTGAACACTGAAGCTTTCTTT.

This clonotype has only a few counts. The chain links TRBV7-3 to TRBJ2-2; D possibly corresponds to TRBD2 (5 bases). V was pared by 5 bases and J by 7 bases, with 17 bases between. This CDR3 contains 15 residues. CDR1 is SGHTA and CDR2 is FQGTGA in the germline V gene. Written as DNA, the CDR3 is TGTGCCAGCAGCAGATCAACCGCCGGGATCGGGGAGCTGTTTTTT. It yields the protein CASSRSTAGIGELFF. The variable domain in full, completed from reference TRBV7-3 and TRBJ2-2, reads GAGVSQTPSNKVTEKGKYVELRCDPISGHTALYWYRQSLGQGPEFLIYFQGTGAADDSGLPNDRFFAVRPEGSVSTLKIQRTERGDSAVYLCASSRSTAGIGELFFGEGSRLTVL.

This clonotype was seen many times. This CDR3 reads CASLDRGYQTQYF. The CDR3 DNA follows: TGTGCCAGTTTGGACAGGGGGTACCAGACGCAGTATTTT. This chain links TRBV2 with TRBJ2-3; 10 bases map to TRBD1. J lost 9 bases, V lost 9 bases, and 9 bases had no gene match. Germline CDR1 reads SNHLY; CDR2 reads FYNNEI. The CDR3 spans 13 residues.

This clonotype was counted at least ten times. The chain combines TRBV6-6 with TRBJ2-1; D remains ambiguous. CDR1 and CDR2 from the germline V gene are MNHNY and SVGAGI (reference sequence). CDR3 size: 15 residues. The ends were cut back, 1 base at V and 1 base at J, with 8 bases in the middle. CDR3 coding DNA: TGTGCCAGCAGTTACTTCGGATCTTCCTACAATGAGCAGTTCTTC. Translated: CASSYFGSSYNEQFF.